This T cell receptor (beta chain) was observed in a study of CD8 T cells in ankylosing spondylitis (dated by TCRdb to about 2017). Regarding the research as a whole: The study profiled T cell receptor beta repertoires in healthy donors and ankylosing spondylitis patients to find disease-linked TCR variants. Samples of peripheral blood were taken, and for ankylosing spondylitis patients, synovial fluid was collected as well. The full study cohort was made up of 25 ankylosing spondylitis patients and 95 to 130 healthy donors.

This clonotype was detected ten times or more. The clone's antigen remains unknown. Nothing much larger sits one base from this clone, and base qualities are not available. V and J are truncated by 0 bases and 4 bases respectively, leaving an intervening sequence of 9 bases. CDR1 and CDR2, per the germline V gene, are SGHRS and YFSETQ. Counted from cysteine to phenylalanine, this CDR3 has 14 amino acids. Just CDR3 DNA is preserved here, 42 bases in frame from base 1. Broad study findings and their caveats: Significant enrichment of the disease-linked clones was reported in matched synovial fluid samples from ankylosing spondylitis patients. A CD8+ phenotype was shown by the disease-linked clones, which were found at relatively low frequencies in peripheral blood. Some of the motif variants had been reported before in the synovial fluid and blood of reactive arthritis patients, a finding that suggests common disease-initiation mechanisms. Blood from ankylosing spondylitis patients appeared to be characterized by a TCR beta motif made up of several highly homologous amino acid variants.

Data came from an Illumina HiSeq 2500. TCR beta libraries were prepared by quantitative 5'-RACE with molecular barcodes. Per the original workflow: To identify disease-linked TCR variants, a new computational method was used, one built on a probabilistic model of VDJ rearrangement. TCRdb reanalyzed the raw reads on its own, using fastp at Q25 for trimming and MiXCR for clone calling, and kept in-frame beta chains. Each CDR3 protein appears once, grouped with its most common genes and DNA. These V and J calls derive from TCRdb rather than the authors' analysis. This sample lists about 240,000 distinct CDR3 sequences; 8.6% were detected once. The top ten clones comprise around 7% of the sample.

The clonotype originates from a male donor with ankylosing spondylitis or in good health (not recorded which). The chain couples TRBV5-1 to TRBJ2-3; the D gene cannot be named for sure. The sample was blood, either unsorted or a sorted T cell fraction (not recorded which). CDR3 region: CASSLGGDADTQYF. The sequenced DNA is TGCGCCAGCAGCTTGGGCGGAGATGCAGATACGCAGTATTTT.